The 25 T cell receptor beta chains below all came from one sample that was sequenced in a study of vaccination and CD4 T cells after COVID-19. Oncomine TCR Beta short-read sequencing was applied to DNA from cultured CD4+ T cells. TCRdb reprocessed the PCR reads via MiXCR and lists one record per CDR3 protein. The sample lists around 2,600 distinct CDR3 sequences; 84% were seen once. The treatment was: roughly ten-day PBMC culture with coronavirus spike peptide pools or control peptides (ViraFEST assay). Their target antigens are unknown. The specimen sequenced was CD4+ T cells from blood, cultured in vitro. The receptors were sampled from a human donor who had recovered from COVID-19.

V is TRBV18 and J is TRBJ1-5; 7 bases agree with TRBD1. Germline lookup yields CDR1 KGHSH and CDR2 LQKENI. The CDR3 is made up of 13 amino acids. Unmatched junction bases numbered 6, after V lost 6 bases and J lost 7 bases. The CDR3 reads CASSRTGEQPQHF. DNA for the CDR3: TGTGCCAGCTCCCGGACAGGAGAACAGCCCCAGCATTTT.

The CDR3 DNA sequence: TGTGCCAGCAGTTTAGTATACAGCCCGGAGGACTATGGCTACACCTTC. Its protein is CASSLVYSPEDYGYTF. The chain couples TRBV27 to TRBJ1-2; no reliable D call. Germline CDR1 and CDR2: MNHEY and SMNVEV (reference sequence). V was cut by 2 bases and J by 3 bases, with 16 bases left in between. The CDR3 sequence is 16 residues long.

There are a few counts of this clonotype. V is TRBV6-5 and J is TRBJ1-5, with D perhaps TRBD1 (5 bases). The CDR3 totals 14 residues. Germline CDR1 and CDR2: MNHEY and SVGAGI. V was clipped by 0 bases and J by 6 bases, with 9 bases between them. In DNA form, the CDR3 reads TGTGCCAGCAGTTACTCCAGGGAGCGTCAGCCCCAGCATTTT. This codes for CASSYSRERQPQHF.

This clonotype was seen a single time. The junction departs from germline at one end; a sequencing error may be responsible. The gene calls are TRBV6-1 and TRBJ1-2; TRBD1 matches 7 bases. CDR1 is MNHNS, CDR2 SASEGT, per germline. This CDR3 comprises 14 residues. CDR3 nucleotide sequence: TGTGCCAGCAGTCGCCCCGGAGGGGGCTATGGCCACACCTTC. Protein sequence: CASSRPGGGYGHTF.

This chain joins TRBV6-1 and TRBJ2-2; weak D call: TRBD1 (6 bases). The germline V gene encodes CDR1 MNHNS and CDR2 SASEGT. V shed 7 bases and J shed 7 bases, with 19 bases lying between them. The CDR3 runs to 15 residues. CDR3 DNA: TGTGCCAGCAAAACCACCCAGGGGCCTGGCGGGGAGCTGTTTTTT. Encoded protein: CASKTTQGPGGELFF.

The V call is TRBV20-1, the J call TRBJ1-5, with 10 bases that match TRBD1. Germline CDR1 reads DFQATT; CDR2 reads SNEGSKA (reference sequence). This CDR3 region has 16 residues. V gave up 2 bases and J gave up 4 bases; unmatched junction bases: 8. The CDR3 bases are TGCAGTGCTAGACCACCTTGGGACAGGGGAAATCAGCCCCAGCATTTT. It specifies CSARPPWDRGNQPQHF.

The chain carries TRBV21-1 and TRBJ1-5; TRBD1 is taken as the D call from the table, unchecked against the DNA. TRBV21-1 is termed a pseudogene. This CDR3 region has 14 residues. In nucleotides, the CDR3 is TGTGCCAGCAGCCCCAGGGGGGGAAATCAGCCCCAGCATTTT. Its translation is CASSPRGGNQPQHF.

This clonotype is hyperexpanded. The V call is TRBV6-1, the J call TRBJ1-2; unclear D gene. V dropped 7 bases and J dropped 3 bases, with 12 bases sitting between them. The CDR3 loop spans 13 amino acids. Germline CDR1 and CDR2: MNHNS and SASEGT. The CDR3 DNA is TGTGCCAGCAAACTACCAGGTTACTATGGCTACACCTTC. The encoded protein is CASKLPGYYGYTF.

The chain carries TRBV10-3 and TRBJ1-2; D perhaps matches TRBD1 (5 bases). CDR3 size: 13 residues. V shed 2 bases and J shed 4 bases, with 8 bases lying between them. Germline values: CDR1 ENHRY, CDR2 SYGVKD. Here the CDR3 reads CAISEGRAYGYTF. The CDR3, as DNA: TGTGCCATCAGTGAGGGCAGGGCCTATGGCTACACCTTC.

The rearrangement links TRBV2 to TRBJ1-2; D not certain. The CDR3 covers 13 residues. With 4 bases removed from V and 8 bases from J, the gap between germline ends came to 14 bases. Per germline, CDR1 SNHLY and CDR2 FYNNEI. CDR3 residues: CASSGSLSSGYTF. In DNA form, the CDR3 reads TGTGCCAGCAGTGGGTCTTTATCGAGCGGCTACACCTTC.

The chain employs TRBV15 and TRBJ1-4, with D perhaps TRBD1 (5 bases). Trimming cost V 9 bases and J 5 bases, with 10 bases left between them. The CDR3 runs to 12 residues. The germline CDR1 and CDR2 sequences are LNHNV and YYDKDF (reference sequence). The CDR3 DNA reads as TGTGCCACAGGGGAGGCAAATGAAAAACTGTTTTTT. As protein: CATGEANEKLFF.

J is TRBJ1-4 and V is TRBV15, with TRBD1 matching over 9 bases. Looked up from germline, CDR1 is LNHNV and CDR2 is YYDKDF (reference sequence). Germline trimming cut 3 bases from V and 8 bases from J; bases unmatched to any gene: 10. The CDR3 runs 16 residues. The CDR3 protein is CATSRELQGAGEKLFF. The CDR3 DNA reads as TGTGCCACCAGCAGGGAACTACAGGGGGCGGGCGAAAAACTGTTTTTT.

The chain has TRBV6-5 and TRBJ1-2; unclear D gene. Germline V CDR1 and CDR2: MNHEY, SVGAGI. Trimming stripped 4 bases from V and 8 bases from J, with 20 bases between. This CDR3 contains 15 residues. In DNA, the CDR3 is TGTGCCAGCAGTTTCCGGGCCGTCCGACAAGGGGGCTACACCTTC. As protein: CASSFRAVRQGGYTF.

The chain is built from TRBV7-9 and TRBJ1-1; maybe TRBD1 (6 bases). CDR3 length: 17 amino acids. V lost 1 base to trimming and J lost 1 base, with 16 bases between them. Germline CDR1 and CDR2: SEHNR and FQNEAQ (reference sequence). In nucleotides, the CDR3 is TGTGCCAGCAGCTTAGTATACCATTTGACAGGGAACACTGAAGCTTTCTTT. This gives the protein CASSLVYHLTGNTEAFF.

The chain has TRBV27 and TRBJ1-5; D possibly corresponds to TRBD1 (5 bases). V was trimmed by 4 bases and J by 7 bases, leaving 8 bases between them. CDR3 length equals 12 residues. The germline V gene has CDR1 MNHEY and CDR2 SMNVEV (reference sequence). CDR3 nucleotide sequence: TGTGCCAGCAGTTCGGGGCCGCAGCCCCAGCATTTT. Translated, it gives CASSSGPQPQHF.

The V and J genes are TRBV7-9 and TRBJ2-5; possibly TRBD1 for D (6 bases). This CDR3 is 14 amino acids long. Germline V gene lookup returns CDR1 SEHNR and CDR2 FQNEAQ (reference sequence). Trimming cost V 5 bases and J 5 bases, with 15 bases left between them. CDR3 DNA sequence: TGTGCCAGCAGCCCCTCTGGGGGCACGGAGACCCAGTACTTC. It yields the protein CASSPSGGTETQYF.

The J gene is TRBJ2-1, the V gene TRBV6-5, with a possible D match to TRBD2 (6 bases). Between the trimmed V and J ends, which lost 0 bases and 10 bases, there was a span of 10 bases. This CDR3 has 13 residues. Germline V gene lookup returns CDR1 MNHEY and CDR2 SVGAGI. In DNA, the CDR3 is TGTGCCAGCAGTTACTCGCTCGGGGGAGAGCAGTTCTTC. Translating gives CASSYSLGGEQFF.

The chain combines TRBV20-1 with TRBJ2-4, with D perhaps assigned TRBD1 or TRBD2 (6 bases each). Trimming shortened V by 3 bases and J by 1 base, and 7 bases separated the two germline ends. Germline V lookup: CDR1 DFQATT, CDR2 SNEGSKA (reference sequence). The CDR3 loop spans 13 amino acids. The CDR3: CSARGGAKNIQYF. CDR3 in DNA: TGCAGTGCTAGGGGGGGCGCCAAAAACATTCAGTACTTC.

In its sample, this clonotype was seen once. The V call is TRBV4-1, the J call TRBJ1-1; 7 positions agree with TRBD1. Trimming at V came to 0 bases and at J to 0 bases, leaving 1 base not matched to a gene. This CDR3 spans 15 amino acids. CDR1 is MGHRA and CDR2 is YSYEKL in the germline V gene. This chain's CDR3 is CASSQEGQVNTEAFF. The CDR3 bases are TGCGCCAGCAGCCAAGAAGGACAGGTGAACACTGAAGCTTTCTTT.

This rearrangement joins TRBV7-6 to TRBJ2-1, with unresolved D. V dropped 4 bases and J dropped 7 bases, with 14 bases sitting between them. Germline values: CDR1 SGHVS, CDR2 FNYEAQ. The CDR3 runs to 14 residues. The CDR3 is CASSSRILANEQFF. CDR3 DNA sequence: TGTGCCAGCAGCTCAAGGATATTGGCGAATGAGCAGTTCTTC.

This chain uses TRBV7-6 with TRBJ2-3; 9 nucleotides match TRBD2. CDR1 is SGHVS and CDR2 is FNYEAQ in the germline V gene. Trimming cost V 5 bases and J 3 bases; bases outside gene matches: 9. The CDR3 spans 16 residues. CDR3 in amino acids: CASSPLAGQGTDTQYF. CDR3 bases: TGTGCCAGCAGCCCACTAGCGGGTCAAGGGACAGATACGCAGTATTTT.

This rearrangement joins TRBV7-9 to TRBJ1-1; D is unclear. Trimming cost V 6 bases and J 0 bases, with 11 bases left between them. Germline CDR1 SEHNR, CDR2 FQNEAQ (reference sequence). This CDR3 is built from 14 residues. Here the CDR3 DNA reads TGTGCCAGCAGTGTTCTGCTTATGAACACTGAAGCTTTCTTT. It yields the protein CASSVLLMNTEAFF.

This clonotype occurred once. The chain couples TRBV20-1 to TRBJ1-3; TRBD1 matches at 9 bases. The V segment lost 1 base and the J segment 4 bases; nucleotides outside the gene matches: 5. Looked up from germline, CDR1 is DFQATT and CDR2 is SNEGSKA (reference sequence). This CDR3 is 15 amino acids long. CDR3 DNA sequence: TGCAGTGCTAGAGGCGGGACAGGGCAAGGAAACACCATATATTTT. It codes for CSARGGTGQGNTIYF.

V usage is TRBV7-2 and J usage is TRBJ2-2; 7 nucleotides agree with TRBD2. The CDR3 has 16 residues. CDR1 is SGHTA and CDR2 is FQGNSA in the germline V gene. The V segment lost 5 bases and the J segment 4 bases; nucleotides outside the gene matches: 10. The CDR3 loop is CASSNAREGGTGELFF. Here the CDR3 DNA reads TGTGCCAGCAGCAACGCCAGGGAGGGTGGCACCGGGGAGCTGTTTTTT. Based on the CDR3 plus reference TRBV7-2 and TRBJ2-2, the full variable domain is GAGVSQSPSNKVTEKGKDVELRCDPISGHTALYWYRQSLGQGLEFLIYFQGNSAPDKSGLPSDRFSAERTGGSVSTLTIQRTQQEDSAVYLCASSNAREGGTGELFFGEGSRLTVL.

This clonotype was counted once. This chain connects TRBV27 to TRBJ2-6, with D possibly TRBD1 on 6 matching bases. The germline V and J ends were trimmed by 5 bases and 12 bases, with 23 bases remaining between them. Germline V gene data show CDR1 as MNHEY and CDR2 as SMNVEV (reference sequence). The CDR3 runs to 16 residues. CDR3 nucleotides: TGTGCCAGCAGTCGTACCACAGGGCTACGAATGACCGTCCTGACTTTC. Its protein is CASSRTTGLRMTVLTF.